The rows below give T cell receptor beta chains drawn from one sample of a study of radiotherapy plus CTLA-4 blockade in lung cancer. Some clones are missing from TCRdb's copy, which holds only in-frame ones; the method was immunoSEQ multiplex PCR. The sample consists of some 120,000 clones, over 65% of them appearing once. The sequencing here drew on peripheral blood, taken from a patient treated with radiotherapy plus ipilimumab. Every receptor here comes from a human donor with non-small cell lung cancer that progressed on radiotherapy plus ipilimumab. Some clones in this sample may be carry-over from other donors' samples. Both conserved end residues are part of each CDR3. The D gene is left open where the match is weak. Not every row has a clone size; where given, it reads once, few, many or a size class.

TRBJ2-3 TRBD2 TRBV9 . TGTGCCAGCAGCGTTGCGGGACTAGGAACGCAGTATTTT CASSVAGLGTQYF
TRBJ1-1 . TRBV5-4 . TGTGCCAGCAGCTTCGTGAGCGGAAACACTGAAGCTTTCTTT CASSFVSGNTEAFF
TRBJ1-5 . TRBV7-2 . TGTGCCAGCAGCCACCAGGGCTCACATCAGCCCCAGCATTTT CASSHQGSHQPQHF
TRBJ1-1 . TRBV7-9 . TGTGCCAGCACCCCGATTGGGACGGGAAACACTGAAGCTTTCTTT CASTPIGTGNTEAFF
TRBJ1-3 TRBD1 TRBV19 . TGTGCCAGTAGTATATTAATCGCCGGGACAGGGTATGGAAACACCATATATTTT CASSILIAGTGYGNTIYF
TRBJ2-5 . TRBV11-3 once TGTGCCAGCAGCTTAGGACGTAACAGGCCCGGGGAGCAGTACTTC CASSLGRNRPGEQYF
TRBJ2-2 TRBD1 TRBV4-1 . TGCGCCAGCAGCCTTATCAGGGGGTACACCGGGGAGCTGTTTTTT CASSLIRGYTGELFF
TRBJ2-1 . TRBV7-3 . TGTGCCAGCAGCTTAACAAGGGGGTGGTACAATGAGCAGTTCTTC CASSLTRGWYNEQFF
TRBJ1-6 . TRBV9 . TGTGCCAGCACTATGGGGCACACGAGCTCCTATAATTCACCCCTCCACTTT CASTMGHTSSYNSPLHF
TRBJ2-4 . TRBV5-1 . TGCGCCAGCAGCTTGGAACAAGGAGACATTCAGTACTTC CASSLEQGDIQYF
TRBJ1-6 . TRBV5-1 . TGCGCCAGCAGCTTCGGGGGTGGATCACCCCTCCACTTT CASSFGGGSPLHF
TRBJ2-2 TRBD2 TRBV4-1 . TGCGCCAGCAGCCAAGCCGTTTCGGGACTAGCGATCGGTGTGGCCGGGGAGCTGTTTTTT CASSQAVSGLAIGVAGELFF
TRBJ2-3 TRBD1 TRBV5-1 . TGCGCCAGCAGCACACAGGGGGAGGGCACAGATACGCAGTATTTT CASSTQGEGTDTQYF
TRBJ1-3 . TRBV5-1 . TGCGCCAGCAGCTTGGGAACGGGCTCTGGAAACACCATATATTTT CASSLGTGSGNTIYF
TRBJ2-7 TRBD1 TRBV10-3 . TGTGCCATCAGGGGGACAGGGCTGTTCGAGCAGTACTTC CAIRGTGLFEQYF
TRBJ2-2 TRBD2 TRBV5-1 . TGCGCCAGCAGCTTGGCCAAGGGGAGGGACGAAACCGGGGAGCTGTTTTTT CASSLAKGRDETGELFF
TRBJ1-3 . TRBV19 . TGTGCCAGTAGTTTCGACCATGCCTCCTCCTCTGGAAACACCATATATTTT CASSFDHASSSGNTIYF
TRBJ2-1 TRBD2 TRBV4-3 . TGCGCCAGCAGCTCGGATAGCGGGGGATACAATGAGCAGTTCTTC CASSSDSGGYNEQFF
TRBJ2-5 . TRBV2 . TGTGCCAGCAGTACCCGAAAGGGGCAAGAGACCCAGTACTTC CASSTRKGQETQYF
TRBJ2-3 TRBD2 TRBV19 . TGTGCCAGTAGTCCCGAGCGGGGGGAAACAGATACGCAGTATTTT CASSPERGETDTQYF
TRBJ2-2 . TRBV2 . TGTGCCAGTTCCAGGACAGTTAACACCGGGGAGCTGTTTTTT CASSRTVNTGELFF
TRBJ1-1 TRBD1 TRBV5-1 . TGCGCCAGCAGGGAGCCGGGACAGGGGGTTGAAGCTTTCTTT CASREPGQGVEAFF
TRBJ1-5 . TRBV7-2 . TGTGCCAGCAGCTTTCATAGCAATCAGCCCCAGCATTTT CASSFHSNQPQHF